This TCR beta chain is drawn from a study of T cell responses to AZD1222 COVID-19 vaccine. Notes on the study in general: Spike-specific TCR repertoires showed rising breadth and depth after two AZD1222 doses.

Details on this clone: Antigen unknown.

Germline CDR1 reads LGHNA; CDR2 reads YSLEER. V lost 0 bases and J lost 3, with 11 bases in between. This CDR3 is built from 15 residues. Assay used: immunoSEQ multiplex PCR; TCRdb lists only in-frame clones, some missing. The sample shows some 180,000 clones, approximately 90% of them seen only once. The sequencing here drew on peripheral blood, taken 28 days after the second AZD1222 dose. This sequence originates from an adult who received the AZD1222 COVID-19 vaccine. This chain connects TRBV4-3 to TRBJ1-2, with D unclear. The CDR3 region is CASSQDVRQDYGYTF. CDR3 nucleotides: TGCGCCAGCAGCCAAGATGTCAGGCAGGACTATGGCTACACCTTC.